This T cell receptor (beta chain) was recorded in a study of blood T cells in healthy people across ages. Together with a sample-barcoded 5' primer, a J-beta primer mix was included in a second PCR lasting about 7 to 12 cycles. One entry per CDR3 protein results from TCRdb running MiXCR on the 5' RACE reads. The table lists 850,000 to 1,000,000 distinct CDR3 sequences, roughly 51% of them singletons. Notes on this clonotype: At one of its ends the junction is not consistent with the germline gene, which may arise from a read error.

The CDR3 sequence is 12 residues long. The germline V gene has CDR1 MDHEN and CDR2 SYDVKM. This chain connects TRBV28 to TRBJ2-7; D is unclear. The TCR sequence derives from a woman aged 60 to 75 in good health. Sequencing was carried out using blood. The CDR3 nucleotides are TGTGTCAGCAGTTTAAGTCGTTACGAGCAGTACTTC. It is translated as CVSSLSRYEQYF.